These T cell receptor beta chains were read from a single sample in a study of cytotoxic CD8 clonotypes in ibrutinib-treated CLL. Profiling relied on immunoSEQ multiplex PCR, and the TCRdb table lists in-frame clones only, not all of them. The sample has nearly 300,000 clones, around 76% seen once. The starting material was PBMCs, obtained at disease progression, from a patient treated with ibrutinib. The receptors here all came from a human donor with chronic lymphocytic leukemia. Both conserved end residues are part of each CDR3. Fields, in order: J gene, D gene, V gene, clone size, CDR3 DNA, CDR3 protein. The D gene is left open where the match is weak. Clone size is stated in some rows and not others, as once, few, many or a class when expanded.

TRBJ2-3,NA,TRBV7-9,NA,TGTGCCAGCAGCCTAACCCAAAACAGAGATACGCAGTATTTT,CASSLTQNRDTQYF
TRBJ2-1,NA,TRBV7-7,NA,TGTGCCAGCAGTTCACATGTCGGAAGCGAGCAGTTCTTC,CASSSHVGSEQFF
TRBJ2-7,NA,TRBV5-4,NA,TGTGCCAGCAGTCTGAGAGCAGAGCAGTACTTC,CASSLRAEQYF
TRBJ2-1,NA,TRBV5-1,once,TGCGCCAGCAGCTTGTCCAACAATGAGCAGTTCTTC,CASSLSNNEQFF
TRBJ2-5,NA,TRBV2,NA,TGTGCCAGCAGATGGACAGTGCAAGAGACCCAGTACTTC,CASRWTVQETQYF
TRBJ1-2,TRBD1,TRBV5-5,NA,TGTGCCAGCAGCTTGGCCAGAGGGGGCAATGGCTACACCTTC,CASSLARGGNGYTF
TRBJ2-2,NA,TRBV4-1,few,TGCGCCAGCAGCCTCCTCTATGGGGAGCTGTTTTTT,CASSLLYGELFF
TRBJ2-3,NA,TRBV9,NA,TGTGCCAGCAGCGTCTGGCTGAACGCAGATACGCAGTATTTT,CASSVWLNADTQYF
TRBJ2-1,TRBD2,TRBV9,NA,TGTGCCAGCAGCGACAATAGCGGGAGCTACAATGAGCAGTTCTTC,CASSDNSGSYNEQFF
TRBJ2-7,NA,TRBV6-5,NA,TGTGCCAGCAGTCCCTACGGAAGGGGGGAGCAGTACTTC,CASSPYGRGEQYF
TRBJ1-4,NA,TRBV9,NA,TGTGCCAGCAGCGTGACCTCAGGGCGGAATGAAAAACTGTTTTTT,CASSVTSGRNEKLFF
TRBJ2-1,TRBD2,TRBV7-8,once,TGTGCCAGCAGCTTACGGCCTTGGCTAGCGGGGTCCCCCGATTACAATGAGCAGTTCTTC,CASSLRPWLAGSPDYNEQFF
TRBJ1-3,NA,TRBV19,once,TGTGCCAGTAGGACAGGAGACTCTGGAAACACCATATATTTT,CASRTGDSGNTIYF
TRBJ1-2,NA,TRBV29-1,NA,TGCAGCGTTGAAGATCCCAGGGAGAATGGCTACACCTTC,CSVEDPRENGYTF
TRBJ2-7,NA,TRBV29-1,NA,TGCAGCGTTGAAGATGGTAAGGGGGAACACTACGAGCAGTACTTC,CSVEDGKGEHYEQYF
TRBJ1-3,NA,TRBV6-6,NA,TGTGCCAGCAGTTTCCACGTGGGCTACTCTGGAAACACCATATATTTT,CASSFHVGYSGNTIYF
TRBJ1-3,NA,TRBV18,NA,TGTGCCAGCTCACCCGCGCTAACGAGGGGGAACACCATATATTTT,CASSPALTRGNTIYF
TRBJ1-4,NA,TRBV5-1,few,TGCGCCAGCAGCTTGCAGGGGTCAACTAATGAAAAACTGTTTTTT,CASSLQGSTNEKLFF
TRBJ2-7,TRBD2,TRBV28,once,TGTGCCAGCAGGGGTAGCGGGAAAAGCTCCTACGAGCAGTACTTC,CASRGSGKSSYEQYF
TRBJ2-5,NA,TRBV7-3,NA,TGTGCCAGCAGCCCCAGGTTTGGGGAGACCCAGTACTTC,CASSPRFGETQYF
TRBJ2-6,NA,TRBV5-1,NA,TGCGCCGGTTCGGTCTCTGGGGCCAACGTCCTGACTTTC,CAGSVSGANVLTF
TRBJ2-1,NA,TRBV5-1,NA,TGCGCCAGCAGGGTTGGGACTGAACTCCTCGGTGAGCAGTTCTTC,CASRVGTELLGEQFF